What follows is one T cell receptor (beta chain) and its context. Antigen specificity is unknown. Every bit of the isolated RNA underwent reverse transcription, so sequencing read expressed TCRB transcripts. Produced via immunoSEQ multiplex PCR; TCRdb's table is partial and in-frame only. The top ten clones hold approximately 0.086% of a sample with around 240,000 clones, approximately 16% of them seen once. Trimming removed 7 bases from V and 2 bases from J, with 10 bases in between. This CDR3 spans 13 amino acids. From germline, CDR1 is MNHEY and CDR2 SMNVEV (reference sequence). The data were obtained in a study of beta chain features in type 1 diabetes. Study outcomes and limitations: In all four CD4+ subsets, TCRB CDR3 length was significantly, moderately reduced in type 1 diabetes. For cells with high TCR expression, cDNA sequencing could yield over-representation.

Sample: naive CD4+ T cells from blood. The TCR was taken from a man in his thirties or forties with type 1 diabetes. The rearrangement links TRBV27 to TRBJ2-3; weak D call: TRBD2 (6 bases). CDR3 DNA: TGTGCCAGCACTGGAGGGATCACAGATACGCAGTATTTT. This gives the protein CASTGGITDTQYF.